The entry below describes one T cell receptor beta chain. Its cognate antigen is unknown. The V and J ends lost 4 bases and 4 bases respectively, with 10 bases between them. Germline V gene data show CDR1 as LNHDA and CDR2 as SQIVND (reference sequence). This CDR3 has 14 amino acids. The sample originates from a study of T cell responses to AZD1222 COVID-19 vaccine. Findings and caveats of the study: Baseline seropositivity characterized only six AZD1222 recipients.

Sequenced by immunoSEQ multiplex PCR; TCRdb stores in-frame clones only, minus some. The profile shows 190,000 or so clones, 85% to 95% of them singletons. This receptor was identified in an adult who received the AZD1222 COVID-19 vaccine. The chain carries TRBV19 and TRBJ1-4; D call uncertain. The sequenced sample was peripheral blood, obtained 28 days after the second AZD1222 dose. The CDR3 spells CASSRAVNNEKLFF. CDR3 bases: TGTGCCAGTAGTAGAGCAGTTAATAATGAAAAACTGTTTTTT. The variable domain in full, with the rest retrieved from reference TRBV19 and TRBJ1-4, is DGGITQSPKYLFRKEGQNVTLSCEQNLNHDAMYWYRQDPGQGLRLIYYSQIVNDFQKGDIAEGYSVSREKKESFPLTVTSAQKNPTAFYLCASSRAVNNEKLFFGSGTQLSVL.